Given below is one T cell receptor (beta chain) in context. The sample comes from a study of blood T cell repertoires in COVID-19. Study context: Each recovered donor of Cohort 3 presented with two negative PCRs, clearance, or symptom resolution. Samples taken during acute and convalescent COVID-19 were collected in the United States, Italy and Spain.

Some clones are missing from TCRdb's copy, which holds only in-frame ones; the method was immunoSEQ multiplex PCR. The sample holds a few hundred thousand clones, roughly 91% seen once. The CDR3 contains 13 residues. The V end was cut by 6 bases, the J end by 4 bases, with 12 bases between. The chain links TRBV12-3 or TRBV12-4 to TRBJ2-5, with D possibly TRBD2 on 6 matching bases. The clonotype comes from a man aged 30 to 39 in a cohort exposed to, infected with or recovered from COVID-19 (not recorded which). Sample: PBMCs or T cells enriched from blood (not recorded which). The CDR3 loop reads CASRGGLGETQYF. For the CDR3, the DNA is TGTGCCAGCAGGGGGGGACTCGGAGAGACCCAGTACTTC.